This T cell receptor (beta chain) was retrieved from a study of blood T cell repertoires in COVID-19. As originally analysed: Amplification with reference gene primers provided the estimates of nucleated cell counts. Produced via immunoSEQ multiplex PCR; TCRdb's table is partial and in-frame only. The V and J calls and the clone size are those of that table, but D and trimming were determined from the DNA. The sample records a few hundred thousand clones, over 65% being singletons. This CDR3 spans 13 amino acids. The V gene lost 6 bases and the J gene lost 6 bases, with 13 bases spanning the gap. CDR1 and CDR2 from the germline V gene are SGHAT and FQDESV (reference sequence). Cohorts were assigned according to the clinical history that participants reported. Cohort 3 recovered donors had two negative PCRs, clearance, or symptom resolution.

The sequence derives from a woman aged 60 to 75 who had recovered from COVID-19. The genes are TRBV11-1 and TRBJ2-3; possibly TRBD2 for D (7 bases). Sequenced: PBMCs or T cells enriched from blood (not recorded which). The CDR3 DNA reads as TGTGCCAGCAGAGGGGGGGGGCCGGATACGCAGTATTTT. This codes for CASRGGGPDTQYF.